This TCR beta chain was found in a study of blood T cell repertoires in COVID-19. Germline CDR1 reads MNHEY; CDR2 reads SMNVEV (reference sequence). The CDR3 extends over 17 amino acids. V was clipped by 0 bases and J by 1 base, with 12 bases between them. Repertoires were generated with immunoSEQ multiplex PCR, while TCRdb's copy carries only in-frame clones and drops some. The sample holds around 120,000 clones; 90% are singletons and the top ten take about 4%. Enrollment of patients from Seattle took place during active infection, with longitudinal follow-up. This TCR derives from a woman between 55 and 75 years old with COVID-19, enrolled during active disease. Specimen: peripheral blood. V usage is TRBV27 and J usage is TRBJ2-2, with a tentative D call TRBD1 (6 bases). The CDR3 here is CASSLSDRDKNTGELFF. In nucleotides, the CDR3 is TGTGCCAGCAGTTTATCGGACCGGGACAAGAACACCGGGGAGCTGTTTTTT.